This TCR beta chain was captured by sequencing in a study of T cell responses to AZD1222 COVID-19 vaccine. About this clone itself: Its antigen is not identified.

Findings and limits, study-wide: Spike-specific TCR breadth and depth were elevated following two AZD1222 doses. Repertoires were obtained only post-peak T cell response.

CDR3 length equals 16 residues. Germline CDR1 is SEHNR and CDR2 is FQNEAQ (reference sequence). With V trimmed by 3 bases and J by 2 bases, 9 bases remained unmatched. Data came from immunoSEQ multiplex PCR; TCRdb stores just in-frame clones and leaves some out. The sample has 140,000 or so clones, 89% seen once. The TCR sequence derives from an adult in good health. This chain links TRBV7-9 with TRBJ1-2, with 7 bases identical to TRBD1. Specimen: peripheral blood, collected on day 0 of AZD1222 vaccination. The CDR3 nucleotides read TGTGCCAGCAGCTTTGGACAGGACATCGCCAACTATGGCTACACCTTC. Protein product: CASSFGQDIANYGYTF.